The entry below describes one TCR beta chain. Its antigen remains unidentified. Repertoires were generated with immunoSEQ multiplex PCR, while TCRdb's copy carries only in-frame clones and drops some. This table holds 40,000 to 50,000 clones, roughly 90% found once. This entry is derived from a study of OX40 agonist ivuxolimab in advanced cancers. In the study overall: Ivuxolimab, which patients received intravenously every 2 weeks, was dosed at 0.01 to 10 mg/kg. Partial responses occurred in Three dose-escalation patients, one with hepatocellular carcinoma and two with cutaneous melanoma. Anti-PD-1, anti-PD-L1 or anti-CTLA-4 therapy given earlier was allowed, and around 40% had some.

Regarding the study as a whole: At 0.1 to 3.0 mg/kg and by week 6, clonal expansion occurred in CD4+ and CD8+ blood T cells.

The length of the CDR3 is 12 residues. Trimming removed 0 bases from V and 10 bases from J; junction bases left unmatched: 1. Germline loops: CDR1 SGDLS, CDR2 YYNGEE. The V and J genes are TRBV9 and TRBJ2-1, with 7 nucleotides matching TRBD1. The specimen was CD4+ or CD8+ T cells sorted from blood, collected in a trial of the OX40 agonist ivuxolimab. The clonotype was recovered from an adult with an advanced solid tumor such as melanoma, head and neck, liver or kidney cancer. The DNA for the CDR3 is TGTGCCAGCAGCGTAGGACAGGGAGAGCAGTTCTTC. Translation: CASSVGQGEQFF.